This TCR beta chain came from a study of blood T cell repertoires in COVID-19. On the study more broadly: T cells, B-cell-depleted T cells, or PBMCs supplied cDNA or gDNA.

Generated by immunoSEQ multiplex PCR, the TCRdb table keeps only in-frame clones and is missing some. The sample has approximately 80,000 clones, around 76% seen once. This clone was observed once. The sample carries other DNA sequences with the same CDR3. Trimming took 1 base from V and 0 from J, leaving 4 bases between them. Germline V gene sequence: CDR1 GTSNPN, CDR2 SVGIG (reference sequence). The CDR3 is made up of 12 amino acids. This sequence originates from a man between 65 and 85 years old with active or convalescent COVID-19. This chain links TRBV30 with TRBJ2-7; D not resolved. The sequenced material came from peripheral blood. This CDR3 reads CAWSASSYEQYF. DNA of the CDR3: TGTGCCTGGAGTGCGTCCTCCTACGAGCAGTACTTC. Combining the CDR3 with reference TRBV30 and TRBJ2-7 gives the whole variable domain SQTIHQWPATLVQPVGSPLSLECTVEGTSNPNLYWYRQAAGRGLQLLFYSVGIGQISSEVPQNLSASRPQDRQFILSSKKLLLSDSGFYLCAWSASSYEQYFGPGTRLTVT.